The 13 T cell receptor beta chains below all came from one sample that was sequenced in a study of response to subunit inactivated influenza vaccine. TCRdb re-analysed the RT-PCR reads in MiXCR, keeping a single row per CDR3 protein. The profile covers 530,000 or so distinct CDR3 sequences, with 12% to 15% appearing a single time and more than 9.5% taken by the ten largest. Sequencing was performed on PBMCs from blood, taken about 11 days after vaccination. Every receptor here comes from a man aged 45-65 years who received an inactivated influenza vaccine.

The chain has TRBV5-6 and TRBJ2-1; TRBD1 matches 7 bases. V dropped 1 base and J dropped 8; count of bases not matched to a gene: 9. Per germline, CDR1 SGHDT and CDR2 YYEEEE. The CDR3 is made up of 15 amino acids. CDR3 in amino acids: CASSLLGQSSYEQFF. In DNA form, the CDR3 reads TGTGCCAGCAGCTTGTTGGGACAGTCATCCTATGAGCAGTTCTTC.

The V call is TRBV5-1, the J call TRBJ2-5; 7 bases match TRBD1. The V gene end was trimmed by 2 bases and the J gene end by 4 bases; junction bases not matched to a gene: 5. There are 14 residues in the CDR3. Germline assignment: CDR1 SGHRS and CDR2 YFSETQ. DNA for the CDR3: TGCGCCAGCAGCTTACAGGGGCTGGGAGAGACCCAGTACTTC. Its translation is CASSLQGLGETQYF.

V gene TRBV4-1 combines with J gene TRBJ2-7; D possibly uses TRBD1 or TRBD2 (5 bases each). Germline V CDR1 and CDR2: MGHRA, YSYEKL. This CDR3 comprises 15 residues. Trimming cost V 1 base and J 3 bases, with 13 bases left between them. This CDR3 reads CASSQGGRGYYEQYF. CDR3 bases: TGCGCCAGCAGCCAAGGGGGGAGAGGATACTACGAGCAGTACTTC.

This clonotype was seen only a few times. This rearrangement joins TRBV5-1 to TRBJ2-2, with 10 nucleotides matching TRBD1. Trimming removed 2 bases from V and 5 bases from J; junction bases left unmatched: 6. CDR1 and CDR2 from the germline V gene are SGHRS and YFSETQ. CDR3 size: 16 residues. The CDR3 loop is CASSFGTGAGTGELFF. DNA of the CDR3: TGCGCCAGCAGCTTCGGGACAGGGGCTGGGACCGGGGAGCTGTTTTTT.

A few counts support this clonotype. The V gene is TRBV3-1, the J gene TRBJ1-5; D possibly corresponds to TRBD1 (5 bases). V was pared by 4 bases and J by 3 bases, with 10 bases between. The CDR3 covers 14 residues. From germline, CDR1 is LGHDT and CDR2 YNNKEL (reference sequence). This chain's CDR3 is CASSPAGINQPQHF. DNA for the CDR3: TGTGCCAGCAGCCCTGCAGGGATCAATCAGCCCCAGCATTTT.

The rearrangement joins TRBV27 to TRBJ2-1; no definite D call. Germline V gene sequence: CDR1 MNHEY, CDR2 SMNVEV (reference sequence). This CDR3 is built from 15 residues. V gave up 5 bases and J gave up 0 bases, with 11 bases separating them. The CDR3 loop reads CASSPTVVSYNEQFF. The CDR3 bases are TGTGCCAGCAGTCCCACAGTAGTCTCCTACAATGAGCAGTTCTTC.

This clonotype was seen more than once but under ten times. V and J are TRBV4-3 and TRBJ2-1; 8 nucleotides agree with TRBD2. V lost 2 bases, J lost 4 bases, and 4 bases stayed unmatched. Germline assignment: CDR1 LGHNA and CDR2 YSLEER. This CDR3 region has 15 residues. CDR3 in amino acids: CASSQQRESYNEQFF. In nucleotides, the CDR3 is TGCGCCAGCAGCCAACAGCGGGAGAGTTACAATGAGCAGTTCTTC.

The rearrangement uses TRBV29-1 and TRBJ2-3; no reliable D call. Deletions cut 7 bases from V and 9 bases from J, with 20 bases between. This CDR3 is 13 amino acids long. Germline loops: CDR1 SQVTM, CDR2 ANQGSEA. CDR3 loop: CSALTEVVGTQYF. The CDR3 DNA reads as TGCAGCGCCCTGACCGAGGTCGTTGGCACGCAGTATTTT.

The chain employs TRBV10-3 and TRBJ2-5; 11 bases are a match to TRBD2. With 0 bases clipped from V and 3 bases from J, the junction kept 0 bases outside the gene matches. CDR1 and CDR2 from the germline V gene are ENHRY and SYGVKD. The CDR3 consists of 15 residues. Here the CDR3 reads CAISESTSGEETQYF. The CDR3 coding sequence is TGTGCCATCAGTGAGTCGACTAGCGGGGAAGAGACCCAGTACTTC.

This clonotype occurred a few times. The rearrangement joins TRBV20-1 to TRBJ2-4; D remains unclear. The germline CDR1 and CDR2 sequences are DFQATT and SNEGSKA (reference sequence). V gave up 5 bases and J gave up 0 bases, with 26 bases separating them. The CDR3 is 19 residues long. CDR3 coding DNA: TGCAGTGCTGCCCCAGTGGCTACCCTTCGGCTTCTAGCCAAAAACATTCAGTACTTC. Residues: CSAAPVATLRLLAKNIQYF.

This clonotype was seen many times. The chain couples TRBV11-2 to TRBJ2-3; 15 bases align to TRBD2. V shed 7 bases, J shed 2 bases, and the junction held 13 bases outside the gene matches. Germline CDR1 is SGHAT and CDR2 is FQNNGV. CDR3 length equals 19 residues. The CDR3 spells CASILGGLAGGYDTDTQYF. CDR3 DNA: TGTGCCAGCATCCTGGGGGGACTAGCGGGAGGCTACGACACAGATACGCAGTATTTT.

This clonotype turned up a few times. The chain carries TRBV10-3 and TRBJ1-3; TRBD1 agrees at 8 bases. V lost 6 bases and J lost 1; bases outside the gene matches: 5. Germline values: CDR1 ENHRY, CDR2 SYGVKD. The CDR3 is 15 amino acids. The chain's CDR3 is CAIRDRGRSGNTIYF. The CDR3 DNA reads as TGTGCCATCAGAGACAGGGGAAGATCTGGAAACACCATATATTTT.

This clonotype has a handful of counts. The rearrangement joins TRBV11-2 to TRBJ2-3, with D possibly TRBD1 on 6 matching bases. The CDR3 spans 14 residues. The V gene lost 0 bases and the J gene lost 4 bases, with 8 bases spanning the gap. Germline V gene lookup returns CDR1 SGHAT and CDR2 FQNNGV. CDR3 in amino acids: CASSLDSGADTQYF. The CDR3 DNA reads TGTGCCAGCAGCTTAGATTCAGGGGCAGATACGCAGTATTTT.